These 19 T cell receptor beta chains were all obtained from the same sample, sequenced in a study of CD8 T cells in ankylosing spondylitis. Via MiXCR, TCRdb re-called the 5' RACE reads, giving one row per CDR3 protein. The table shows 200,000 to 300,000 distinct CDR3 sequences, with 10% to 13% occurring only once. The source material was blood, either unsorted or a sorted T cell fraction (not recorded which). The receptors derive from a male donor with ankylosing spondylitis or in good health (not recorded which).

In its sample, this clonotype was seen many times. The chain couples TRBV20-1 to TRBJ1-5; 7 nucleotides match TRBD1. The V gene's germline CDR1 is DFQATT and CDR2 SNEGSKA (reference sequence). Trimming removed 0 bases from V and 9 bases from J; junction bases left unmatched: 8. The CDR3 is 14 residues long. The CDR3 region has the DNA TGCAGTGCTAGAGAACAGACAGGGATAGGGCCCCAGCATTTT. This sequence encodes CSAREQTGIGPQHF.

There are many counts of this clonotype. CDR3 sequence: CATSRGLSLAGEYLPTYEQYF. In DNA, the CDR3 is TGTGCCACCAGCAGAGGTTTATCCCTAGCGGGGGAATACCTTCCCACCTACGAGCAGTACTTC. The rearrangement joins TRBV15 to TRBJ2-7; 10 bases match TRBD2. Per the germline V gene, CDR1 is LNHNV and CDR2 is YYDKDF (reference sequence). V lost 1 base to trimming and J lost 2 bases; unmatched junction nucleotides: 20. CDR3 length: 21 amino acids.

V gene TRBV4-1 combines with J gene TRBJ1-2; D is uncertain. CDR3 length: 15 amino acids. V shed 0 bases and J shed 2 bases, with 10 bases lying between them. The germline gives CDR1 MGHRA, CDR2 YSYEKL. CDR3 sequence reads: CASSQDLPGNYGYTF. The CDR3 DNA follows: TGCGCCAGCAGCCAAGATCTGCCAGGCAACTATGGCTACACCTTC.

The V gene is TRBV3-1, the J gene TRBJ2-1; 8 positions match TRBD2. The CDR3 is 18 amino acids. After removal of 4 bases from V and 1 base from J, the junction contained 12 bases not matched to a gene. Germline lookup yields CDR1 LGHDT and CDR2 YNNKEL (reference sequence). CDR3 region: CASSPNPELADSYNEQFF. The CDR3 region has the DNA TGTGCCAGCAGCCCAAACCCCGAACTAGCGGATTCCTACAATGAGCAGTTCTTC.

The sample holds many counts of this clonotype. The J gene is TRBJ1-1, the V gene TRBV2, with a weak D call TRBD1 (5 bases). The germline V gene encodes CDR1 SNHLY and CDR2 FYNNEI. The CDR3 has 14 residues. Trimming cost V 10 bases and J 5 bases, with 20 bases left between them. This CDR3 reads CATSFGTRGTEAFF. Here the CDR3 DNA reads TGTGCCACCTCCTTCGGGACCCGAGGGACTGAAGCTTTCTTT. Supplemented by reference TRBV2 and TRBJ1-1, the full variable domain reads EPEVTQTPSHQVTQMGQEVILRCVPISNHLYFYWYRQILGQKVEFLVSFYNNEISEKSEIFDDQFSVERPDGSNFTLKIRSTKLEDSAMYFCATSFGTRGTEAFFGQGTRLTVV.

The rearrangement links TRBV6-2 or TRBV6-3 to TRBJ1-5, with 11 bases lining up with TRBD1. Trimming at V came to 0 bases and at J to 7 bases, leaving 8 bases not matched to a gene. CDR3 length: 17 residues. Germline CDR1 reads MNHEY; CDR2 reads SVGEGT. This CDR3 is CASSYSGQGGRWQPQHF. CDR3 nucleotide sequence: TGTGCCAGCAGTTACTCGGGACAGGGGGGACGGTGGCAGCCCCAGCATTTT.

In this sample, this clonotype turned up many times. The chain joins TRBV5-1 to TRBJ1-1; 10 bases line up with TRBD1. The J segment lost 5 bases and the V segment lost 4 bases, leaving 5 bases of the junction unmatched. CDR1 and CDR2 (germline): SGHRS, YFSETQ. This CDR3 spans 14 amino acids. The CDR3 loop reads CASSRTGGRTEAFF. CDR3 sequence (DNA): TGCGCCAGCAGCCGGACAGGGGGTAGGACTGAAGCTTTCTTT.

V gene TRBV18 combines with J gene TRBJ2-1; 8 bases align to TRBD2. This CDR3 has 15 amino acids. Looked up from germline, CDR1 is KGHSH and CDR2 is LQKENI. Losses at the gene ends were 0 bases for V and 7 bases for J; bases not matched to a gene: 5. CDR3: CASSPPSGSGNEQFF. CDR3 sequence (DNA): TGTGCCAGCTCACCACCGAGCGGGAGTGGGAATGAGCAGTTCTTC.

Many counts were recorded for this clonotype. The genes are TRBV4-1 and TRBJ2-7; D is possibly TRBD1 (6 bases). Trimming stripped 5 bases from V and 3 bases from J, with 11 bases between. Germline loops: CDR1 MGHRA, CDR2 YSYEKL. The CDR3 has 13 residues. The CDR3 reads CASSYQQGYEQYF. CDR3 nucleotide sequence: TGCGCCAGCAGCTACCAACAGGGCTACGAGCAGTACTTC.

This clonotype has more than one count but fewer than ten. The CDR3 DNA reads TGTGCCAGCAGTCCGACTAGCGGGAGTATGGAGTACTTC. Protein sequence: CASSPTSGSMEYF. The chain links TRBV27 to TRBJ2-7; 12 bases agree with TRBD2. The CDR3 consists of 13 residues. The germline V gene has CDR1 MNHEY and CDR2 SMNVEV (reference sequence). Trimming cost V 5 bases and J 11 bases; bases outside gene matches: 7.

Ten or more counts support this clonotype. This chain uses TRBV5-5 with TRBJ2-7, with 9 bases fitting TRBD2. The ends lost 0 bases at V and 0 bases at J; junction bases unmatched: 1. Germline loops: CDR1 SGHKS, CDR2 YYEKEE (reference sequence). The CDR3 contains 15 residues. The CDR3 sequence: CASSLGLAASYEQYF. CDR3 in DNA: TGTGCCAGCAGCTTGGGACTAGCGGCCTCCTACGAGCAGTACTTC.

This clonotype appeared many times. This sequence joins TRBV24-1 and TRBJ2-1; 7 bases are a match to TRBD2. The CDR3 has 15 residues. V shed 6 bases and J 7 bases; nucleotides not matched to a gene: 11. Germline V lookup: CDR1 KGHDR, CDR2 SFDVKD. The CDR3 coding sequence is TGTGCCACCAGTCAGACTAGCCTGGCTGGTAATGAGCAGTTCTTC. Its protein is CATSQTSLAGNEQFF.

There are many counts of this clonotype. This rearrangement joins TRBV5-1 to TRBJ2-7; 7 bases match TRBD1. This CDR3 is 13 amino acids long. V was pared by 4 bases and J by 2 bases, with 3 bases of the junction left unmatched. The V gene's germline CDR1 is SGHRS and CDR2 YFSETQ. DNA for the CDR3: TGCGCCAGCAGCCCGGGACAGACCTACGAGCAGTACTTC. Protein product: CASSPGQTYEQYF.

This clonotype was seen at least ten times. The chain recombines TRBV29-1 with TRBJ2-5; D possibly corresponds to TRBD1 (5 bases). CDR1 and CDR2 from the germline V gene are SQVTM and ANQGSEA. Trimming left V 4 bases short and J 5 bases short, with 11 bases between. The CDR3 length is 12 residues. The CDR3 sequence is CSVVGEGETQYF. For the CDR3, the DNA is TGCAGCGTTGTAGGGGAAGGGGAGACCCAGTACTTC.

This clonotype was seen at least ten times. The rearrangement uses TRBV10-2 and TRBJ1-1, with 8 bases identical to TRBD1. Trimming cost V 0 bases and J 1 base; bases outside gene matches: 4. The CDR3 extends over 16 amino acids. Germline loops: CDR1 WSHSY, CDR2 SAAADI. The CDR3 reads CASSESTGTGNTEAFF. The CDR3 region has the DNA TGCGCCAGCAGTGAGTCGACAGGGACAGGGAACACTGAAGCTTTCTTT.

The V call is TRBV4-1, the J call TRBJ2-3, with D perhaps matching TRBD2 (6 bases). Germline loops: CDR1 MGHRA, CDR2 YSYEKL. V lost 4 bases to trimming and J lost 5 bases, with 22 bases between them. The CDR3 covers 17 residues. The CDR3 DNA follows: TGCGCCAGCAGCCCCGGGAGTGCTTCTGGTCCCAAAGATACGCAGTATTTT. This translates into CASSPGSASGPKDTQYF.

This clonotype was seen many times. This chain's CDR3 is CASSEVGYTF. The CDR3 DNA sequence: TGTGCCAGCAGTGAAGTTGGCTACACCTTC. This chain uses TRBV6-1 with TRBJ1-2; D ambiguous. The germline V gene encodes CDR1 MNHNS and CDR2 SASEGT. CDR3 length: 10 residues. With 1 base removed from V and 7 bases from J, the gap between germline ends came to 1 base.

This sequence joins TRBV11-3 and TRBJ2-3; D might be TRBD2 (5 bases). Trimming stripped 4 bases from V and 0 bases from J, with 8 bases between. The V gene's germline CDR1 is SGHNT and CDR2 YENEEA. The CDR3 runs 14 residues. Written as DNA, the CDR3 is TGTGCCAGCAGCTCCGGGGAGAGCACAGATACGCAGTATTTT. Translation gives CASSSGESTDTQYF.

This clonotype was seen ten or more times. The gene calls are TRBV12-3 or TRBV12-4 and TRBJ2-7; 8 nucleotides match TRBD2. The J segment lost 5 bases and the V segment lost 5 bases, leaving 14 bases of the junction unmatched. This CDR3 comprises 16 residues. The CDR3 coding sequence is TGTGCCAGCAGTGAGGGCAGCGGGGGAGATCTCAACGAGCAGTACTTC. This sequence encodes CASSEGSGGDLNEQYF.